This T cell receptor (beta chain) appears in the sequencing data of a study of beta chain features in type 1 diabetes. Findings and limits, study-wide: The naive, central memory and Treg TCRB repertoires looked more alike in patients than they did in healthy donors. Unsettled here was the matter of whether HLA type influences TCRB rearrangement.

Each donor gave one heparinised blood draw averaging around 120 mL. This clone showed up just a few times. Its antigen is currently unknown. What was sequenced were expressed TCRB transcripts, since all of the isolated RNA had been reverse transcribed. Clones were sequenced by immunoSEQ multiplex PCR, and TCRdb holds only the in-frame ones, with some missing. The profile shows under 350,000 clones, 7.5% to 9.5% of them singletons. Germline V gene sequence: CDR1 MNHEY, CDR2 SMNVEV (reference sequence). This CDR3 is 14 amino acids long. Deletions cut 5 bases from V and 4 bases from J, with 14 bases between.

The sample taken for sequencing was central memory CD4+ T cells from blood. The receptor was derived from a woman between 18 and 30 years old in good health. The J gene is TRBJ1-2, the V gene TRBV27; D not resolved. The CDR3: CASSSRGGSYGYTF. The CDR3 bases are TGTGCCAGCAGTAGCCGAGGCGGATCCTATGGCTACACCTTC.